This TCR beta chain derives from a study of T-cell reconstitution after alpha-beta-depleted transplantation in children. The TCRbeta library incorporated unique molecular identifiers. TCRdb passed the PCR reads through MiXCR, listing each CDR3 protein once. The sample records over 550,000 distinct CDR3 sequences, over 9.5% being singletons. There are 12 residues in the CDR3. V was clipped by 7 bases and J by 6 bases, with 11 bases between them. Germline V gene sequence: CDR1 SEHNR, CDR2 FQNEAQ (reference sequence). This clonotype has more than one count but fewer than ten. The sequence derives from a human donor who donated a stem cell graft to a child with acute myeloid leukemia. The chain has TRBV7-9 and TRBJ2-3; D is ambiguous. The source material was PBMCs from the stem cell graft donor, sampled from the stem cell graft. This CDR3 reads CASTPKTDTQYF. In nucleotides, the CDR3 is TGTGCCAGCACCCCTAAGACGGATACGCAGTATTTT.